This T cell receptor beta chain was profiled in a study of blood T cell repertoires in COVID-19. Germline values: CDR1 MNHEY, CDR2 SVGEGT. V was cut by 2 bases and J by 4 bases, with 18 bases left in between. The CDR3 contains 17 residues. Generated by immunoSEQ multiplex PCR, the TCRdb table keeps only in-frame clones and is missing some. The table lists approximately 400,000 clones, 80% to 90% of them singletons, with about 1.5% in the top ten. The receptor comes from a young man who had recovered from COVID-19. The sequenced sample consisted of PBMCs or T cells enriched from blood (not recorded which). The V call is TRBV6-2 or TRBV6-3, the J call TRBJ1-5; tentative D call: TRBD1 (5 bases). CDR3 sequence: CASSYIYGQGLNQPQHF. CDR3 coding DNA: TGTGCCAGCAGTTACATTTATGGGCAGGGTTTGAATCAGCCCCAGCATTTT.